This entry describes one T cell receptor (beta chain). Its cognate antigen is unknown. TCRdb keeps only in-frame clones here, not all; method: immunoSEQ multiplex PCR. The data contain fewer than 250,000 clones, approximately 92% of them singletons. The data belong to a study of T cell responses to AZD1222 COVID-19 vaccine. Study conclusions and caveats: Clonal diversity was possibly underestimated; the donors were predominantly white British and more often female. Samples come after the peak T cell response, not at day 14. AZD1222 recipients seropositive at baseline numbered only 6 or 7.

Germline V lookup: CDR1 KGHDR, CDR2 SFDVKD. Unmatched junction bases numbered 3, after V lost 3 bases and J lost 10 bases. CDR3 size: 13 residues. The clonotype originates from an adult in good health. V usage is TRBV24-1 and J usage is TRBJ2-1, with TRBD1 matching 9 bases. The source material was peripheral blood, sampled on day 0 of AZD1222 vaccination. The CDR3 is CATSDTGGGEQFF. CDR3 DNA: TGTGCCACCAGTGATACAGGGGGCGGCGAGCAGTTCTTC.